This T cell receptor (beta chain) was sequenced in a study of cytomegalovirus exposure and HLA in healthy donors. This clone was counted a single time. Its antigen is unknown. CDR1 is SGHNT and CDR2 is YENEEA in the germline V gene. There are 14 residues in the CDR3. The V gene lost 2 bases and the J gene lost 4 bases, with 10 bases spanning the gap. Those who donated were healthy bone marrow donors. Study conclusions and caveats: Most observed TCR sequences were rare, whereas some public TCRs were detected in many donors. TCR association rates varied by HLA locus in a later analysis, with DRB1 highest and HLA-C lowest.

Primers: 60 Vbeta forward and 13 Jbeta reverse. TCRdb keeps only in-frame clones here, not all; method: immunoSEQ multiplex PCR. The sample lists over 45,000 clones; roughly four fifths were seen once. Sequenced input: PBMCs. This chain connects TRBV11-3 to TRBJ2-3; tentatively, D is TRBD2 (6 bases). The receptor's source is a boy between 10 and 17 years old in good health and CMV-seropositive. The CDR3 spells CASSLQGGADTQYF. The CDR3 DNA sequence: TGTGCCAGCAGCTTACAGGGCGGGGCAGATACGCAGTATTTT. The full variable domain, with the rest looked up from reference TRBV11-3 and TRBJ2-3, is EAGVVQSPRYKIIEKKQPVAFWCNPISGHNTLYWYLQNLGQGPELLIRYENEEAVDDSQLPKDRFSAERLKGVDSTLKIQPAELGDSAVYLCASSLQGGADTQYFGPGTRLTVL.